One and the same sample provided the 30 T cell receptor beta chains below, sequenced in a study of blood T cell repertoires in COVID-19. Clones were read by immunoSEQ multiplex PCR, and TCRdb kept only the in-frame ones, dropping some. The profile shows approximately 68,000 clones, roughly 82% of them singletons. Material for sequencing was peripheral blood. The receptors were sampled from a human donor in a cohort sampled during active COVID-19.

The chain joins TRBV11-3 to TRBJ2-2; D is perhaps TRBD2 (6 bases). Trimming left V 5 bases short and J 0 bases short, with 10 bases between. This CDR3 has 15 residues. The germline V gene has CDR1 SGHNT and CDR2 YENEEA. The CDR3 bases are TGTGCCAGCAGCCCCGGGGGAACGAACACCGGGGAGCTGTTTTTT. This encodes CASSPGGTNTGELFF.

The V and J genes are TRBV5-1 and TRBJ2-5; 10 bases map to TRBD2. Germline loops: CDR1 SGHRS, CDR2 YFSETQ. The CDR3 loop spans 17 amino acids. V lost 0 bases to trimming and J lost 0 bases; unmatched junction nucleotides: 5. CDR3 DNA sequence: TGCGCCAGCAGCTTGGGGGGCCTAGCGGGGGACCAAGAGACCCAGTACTTC. This sequence encodes CASSLGGLAGDQETQYF. Together with reference TRBV5-1 and TRBJ2-5, the CDR3 gives the full variable domain: KAGVTQTPRYLIKTRGQQVTLSCSPISGHRSVSWYQQTPGQGLQFLFEYFSETQRNKGNFPGRFSGRQFSNSRSEMNVSTLELGDSALYLCASSLGGLAGDQETQYFGPGTRLLVL.

The rearrangement uses TRBV6-5 and TRBJ2-7; weak D call: TRBD1 (6 bases). This CDR3 contains 11 residues. CDR1 and CDR2 from the germline V gene are MNHEY and SVGAGI. V was pared by 8 bases and J by 6 bases, with 11 bases between. The CDR3 DNA follows: TGTGCCAGCCGGGACACATCCGAGCAGTACTTC. This encodes CASRDTSEQYF.

The chain links TRBV9 to TRBJ1-1; D gene unclear. V lost 4 bases to trimming and J lost 4 bases, with 14 bases between them. Germline CDR1 is SGDLS and CDR2 is YYNGEE. The CDR3 is 14 residues long. The CDR3 loop is CASSPRLSPTEAFF. The CDR3 DNA reads as TGTGCCAGCAGCCCTAGGCTGTCTCCCACTGAAGCTTTCTTT.

The gene calls are TRBV7-8 and TRBJ2-3; the match to TRBD2 covers 8 bases. CDR1 SGHVS and CDR2 FQNEAQ come from the germline V gene. The CDR3 covers 16 residues. The trim removed 4 bases at V and 2 bases at J, leaving 8 bases unmatched. Here the CDR3 DNA reads TGTGCCAGCAGCTCAGACGGCGGGGGGCACACAGATACGCAGTATTTT. Amino acids: CASSSDGGGHTDTQYF.

This clone has more than one count but fewer than ten. The rearrangement uses TRBV2 and TRBJ2-7, with a weak D call TRBD2 (5 bases). V was clipped by 3 bases and J by 0 bases, with 15 bases between them. CDR3 length: 16 amino acids. The germline CDR1 and CDR2 sequences are SNHLY and FYNNEI. In nucleotides, the CDR3 is TGTGCCAGCAGTGACCTCGGACTGAGTGGCTCCTACGAGCAGTACTTC. Protein: CASSDLGLSGSYEQYF.

V is TRBV4-1 and J is TRBJ2-7; 9 positions agree with TRBD2. Unmatched junction bases numbered 6, after V lost 5 bases and J lost 4 bases. The CDR3 is 14 amino acids. Germline CDR1 reads MGHRA; CDR2 reads YSYEKL. The CDR3 nucleotides read TGCGCCAGCAGCGACGGGACTAGCAGGTACGAGCAGTACTTC. Its protein is CASSDGTSRYEQYF.

In this sample, this clone turned up a few times. J is TRBJ1-3 and V is TRBV12-3 or TRBV12-4; D is undetermined. This CDR3 has 13 amino acids. V lost 6 bases, J lost 1 base, and 7 bases lay in between. The CDR3 DNA follows: TGTGCCAGCAGATCGGTGTCTGGAAACACCATATATTTT. The encoded protein is CASRSVSGNTIYF.

In regard to this clone: One end of the junction fails to match germline, which may point to a read error. The CDR3 sequence: CASSSGTSGDLF. DNA of the CDR3: TGTGCCAGCAGTTCCGGGACTAGCGGGGACCTGTTC. The chain has TRBV28 and TRBJ2-7, with TRBD2 identical over 13 bases. Per the germline V gene, CDR1 is MDHEN and CDR2 is SYDVKM. This CDR3 contains 12 residues.

V is TRBV5-1 and J is TRBJ2-5, with TRBD2 matching 10 bases. V was pared by 7 bases and J by 5 bases, with 8 bases of the junction left unmatched. In germline, CDR1 is SGHRS, CDR2 YFSETQ. The length of the CDR3 is 14 residues. This chain's CDR3 is CASALAGRPETQYF. The CDR3 DNA follows: TGCGCCAGCGCACTAGCGGGGCGCCCCGAGACCCAGTACTTC. Full variable domain (rest looked up from reference TRBV5-1 and TRBJ2-5): KAGVTQTPRYLIKTRGQQVTLSCSPISGHRSVSWYQQTPGQGLQFLFEYFSETQRNKGNFPGRFSGRQFSNSRSEMNVSTLELGDSALYLCASALAGRPETQYFGPGTRLLVL.

The rearrangement uses TRBV5-1 and TRBJ1-1; 10 bases map to TRBD1. In germline, CDR1 is SGHRS, CDR2 YFSETQ. Trimming cost V 3 bases and J 5 bases; bases outside gene matches: 7. There are 15 residues in the CDR3. The CDR3, as DNA: TGCGCCAGCAGCTCTCCGGGACAGGGGTGGACTGAAGCTTTCTTT. Protein: CASSSPGQGWTEAFF. The whole variable domain, filled in from reference TRBV5-1 and TRBJ1-1, reads KAGVTQTPRYLIKTRGQQVTLSCSPISGHRSVSWYQQTPGQGLQFLFEYFSETQRNKGNFPGRFSGRQFSNSRSEMNVSTLELGDSALYLCASSSPGQGWTEAFFGQGTRLTVV.

Remarks on this clone: A junction end diverges from the germline sequence, so it may reflect a read error. The V and J genes are TRBV7-7 and TRBJ2-5; perhaps TRBD1 as D (6 bases). This CDR3 region has 13 residues. In germline, CDR1 is SSHAT, CDR2 FNYEAQ (reference sequence). The DNA for the CDR3 is TGTGCTAGCAGCCCACAGGGATCAGAGACCCAGTACTTC. Encoded protein: CASSPQGSETQYF.

The CDR3 is CPLLKNNRHSSYEQYF. The CDR3 coding sequence is TGTCCCCTACTTAAAAATAACAGGCACAGCTCCTACGAGCAGTACTTC. The rearrangement links TRBV19 to TRBJ2-7; D might be TRBD1 (5 bases). The CDR3 is 16 amino acids. Germline V gives CDR1 LNHDA, CDR2 SQIVND (reference sequence).

The chain combines TRBV10-3 with TRBJ2-7; a possible D gene is TRBD2 (6 bases). Germline CDR1 is ENHRY and CDR2 is SYGVKD. CDR3 length: 13 amino acids. V dropped 4 bases and J dropped 5 bases, with 12 bases sitting between them. As DNA, the CDR3 is TGTGCCATCAGTGGCGGAGGGAACCACGAGCAGTACTTC. Translated: CAISGGGNHEQYF.

The chain has TRBV18 and TRBJ2-1, with D possibly being TRBD2 (5 bases). V was pared by 2 bases and J by 8 bases, with 16 bases between. The CDR3 sequence is 15 residues long. The germline gives CDR1 KGHSH, CDR2 LQKENI. The CDR3 DNA reads as TGTGCCAGCTCACCATCGGGGTCCCAGAGGTATGAGCAGTTCTTC. This translates into CASSPSGSQRYEQFF.

In its sample, this clone was seen once. V usage is TRBV30 and J usage is TRBJ2-1; no clear D. V was trimmed by 0 bases and J by 8 bases, leaving 14 bases between them. This CDR3 is built from 14 residues. Germline V lookup: CDR1 GTSNPN, CDR2 SVGIG (reference sequence). This CDR3 reads CAWSVKPSAYEQFF. CDR3 nucleotides: TGTGCCTGGAGTGTAAAGCCTAGTGCCTATGAGCAGTTCTTC. The full variable domain, rest sourced from reference TRBV30 and TRBJ2-1, is SQTIHQWPATLVQPVGSPLSLECTVEGTSNPNLYWYRQAAGRGLQLLFYSVGIGQISSEVPQNLSASRPQDRQFILSSKKLLLSDSGFYLCAWSVKPSAYEQFFGPGTRLTVL.

The chain uses TRBV10-3 and TRBJ1-1, with 7 positions matching TRBD1. The CDR3 sequence is 11 residues long. Germline V gene lookup returns CDR1 ENHRY and CDR2 SYGVKD. The ends lost 6 bases at V and 7 bases at J; junction bases unmatched: 2. In DNA form, the CDR3 reads TGTGCCATCAGAAGGGACAGTGAAGCTTTCTTT. As protein: CAIRRDSEAFF.

This clone came up once. The chain links TRBV7-9 to TRBJ2-7; D not resolved. Germline values: CDR1 SEHNR, CDR2 FQNEAQ (reference sequence). CDR3 length: 13 residues. Between the trimmed V and J ends, which lost 5 bases and 6 bases, there was a span of 14 bases. CDR3 residues: CASSRRNSGEQYF. The CDR3 nucleotides read TGTGCCAGCAGCCGAAGAAACTCGGGCGAGCAGTACTTC.

The chain couples TRBV18 to TRBJ1-2; possible D gene TRBD1, 6 bases. Germline CDR1 is KGHSH and CDR2 is LQKENI. The CDR3 sequence is 14 residues long. V lost 4 bases, J lost 8 bases, and 17 bases lay in between. The CDR3 reads CASSLWTAPLGYTF. The CDR3 DNA follows: TGTGCCAGCTCACTTTGGACAGCACCCTTAGGCTACACCTTC.

The rearrangement links TRBV21-1 to TRBJ2-7; the table gives TRBD1 as D, unverified against the DNA. TRBV21-1 is marked as a pseudogene. This CDR3 contains 11 residues. In DNA, the CDR3 is TGTGCCAGCAGCCTACCGGGACAGGCAGACTTC. Translation: CASSLPGQADF.

The chain carries TRBV4-2 and TRBJ2-7; TRBD2 matches 7 bases. The V segment lost 2 bases and the J segment 7 bases; nucleotides outside the gene matches: 5. The germline V gene encodes CDR1 LGHNA and CDR2 YNFKEQ. The CDR3 sequence is 13 residues long. The CDR3 here is CASSQQLATEQYF. Written as DNA, the CDR3 is TGTGCCAGCAGCCAACAACTAGCGACTGAGCAGTACTTC.

The count of this clone is one. V and J are TRBV2 and TRBJ2-7, with a possible D match to TRBD2 (6 bases). V gave up 0 bases and J gave up 9 bases, with 9 bases separating them. The CDR3 has 12 residues. The V gene's germline CDR1 is SNHLY and CDR2 FYNNEI. The chain's CDR3 is CASSEAGTWQYF. DNA for the CDR3: TGTGCCAGCAGTGAAGCGGGGACTTGGCAGTACTTC. The full variable domain, in which reference TRBV2 and TRBJ2-7 provide the parts outside the CDR3, is EPEVTQTPSHQVTQMGQEVILRCVPISNHLYFYWYRQILGQKVEFLVSFYNNEISEKSEIFDDQFSVERPDGSNFTLKIRSTKLEDSAMYFCASSEAGTWQYFGPGTRLTVT.

This clone was seen a few times. The chain uses TRBV2 and TRBJ1-2; D gene unclear. The CDR3 runs 13 residues. The V end lost 6 bases, the J end lost 2 bases, and 10 bases lay between the germline ends. Germline V gene sequence: CDR1 SNHLY, CDR2 FYNNEI. CDR3 in amino acids: CASSLDGNYGYTF. DNA for the CDR3: TGTGCCAGCAGCCTCGACGGGAACTATGGCTACACCTTC.

This clone is a singleton in its sample. The V gene is TRBV5-4, the J gene TRBJ1-1; no clear D. Trimming stripped 2 bases from V and 3 bases from J, with 8 bases between. CDR1 SGHNT and CDR2 YYREEE come from the germline V gene (reference sequence). This CDR3 comprises 13 residues. The CDR3 sequence: CASSFNEDTEAFF. The DNA of the CDR3 is TGTGCCAGCAGCTTTAACGAGGACACTGAAGCTTTCTTT.

The chain recombines TRBV30 with TRBJ1-1; no clear D. The V end was cut by 5 bases, the J end by 1 base, with 11 bases between. The V gene's germline CDR1 is GTSNPN and CDR2 SVGIG (reference sequence). There are 13 residues in the CDR3. This chain's CDR3 is CAWSEVGNTEAFF. The CDR3 nucleotides are TGTGCCTGGTCGGAGGTAGGGAACACTGAAGCTTTCTTT.

Only a few counts were recorded for this clone. V and J are TRBV19 and TRBJ1-2, with D perhaps matching TRBD1 (5 bases). CDR1 and CDR2 (germline): LNHDA, SQIVND (reference sequence). There are 13 residues in the CDR3. V gave up 10 bases and J gave up 6 bases, with 18 bases separating them. CDR3 region: CATVGGYVNGYTF. CDR3 nucleotide sequence: TGTGCCACCGTGGGGGGTTACGTAAATGGCTACACCTTC.

The chain carries TRBV5-4 and TRBJ1-3; a weak D match, TRBD1 (5 bases). Trimming left V 2 bases short and J 4 bases short, with 10 bases between. Germline values: CDR1 SGHNT, CDR2 YYREEE (reference sequence). The CDR3 loop spans 14 amino acids. CDR3 sequence reads: CASSFQGGGNTIYF. The DNA of the CDR3 is TGTGCCAGCAGCTTTCAGGGCGGAGGAAACACCATATATTTT.

The V and J genes are TRBV25-1 and TRBJ1-1; no clear D gene. CDR3 length: 15 amino acids. The germline CDR1 and CDR2 sequences are MGHDK and SYGVNS. Trimming cost V 6 bases and J 1 base, with 15 bases left between them. DNA of the CDR3: TGTGCCAGCAGCGTCGCTTGGAGCACGAACACTGAAGCTTTCTTT. Its translation is CASSVAWSTNTEAFF.

The chain couples TRBV30 to TRBJ1-2; 7 bases are a match to TRBD1. J gave up 7 bases and V 0 bases, and 2 bases lay outside the gene matches. Germline lookup yields CDR1 GTSNPN and CDR2 SVGIG (reference sequence). This CDR3 comprises 12 residues. The CDR3 sequence is CAWSVRTGGYTF. The CDR3, as DNA: TGTGCCTGGAGTGTACGGACAGGTGGCTACACCTTC.

The chain combines TRBV4-2 with TRBJ1-4, with D unresolved. V dropped 7 bases and J dropped 6 bases, with 18 bases sitting between them. Germline CDR1 and CDR2: LGHNA and YNFKEQ. This CDR3 is 15 amino acids long. The CDR3 sequence: CASTFGGEVDEKLFF. CDR3 bases: TGTGCCAGCACCTTTGGCGGGGAAGTAGATGAAAAACTGTTTTTT.